Following are 7 T cell receptor beta chains from one sample sequenced in a study of blood T cells in healthy people across ages. For the second PCR, which ran for about 6 to 11 cycles, a sample-barcoded 5' primer and a J-beta primer mix were used. TCRdb reprocessed the 5' RACE reads via MiXCR and lists one record per CDR3 protein. The table includes 1.5 million to 2 million distinct CDR3 sequences, about 28% detected once. The sample taken for sequencing was blood. The receptors shown here come from a woman aged 30 to 39 in good health.

Many counts were recorded for this clonotype. The CDR3 here is CASSQDLGPAGDGETQYF. The CDR3 region has the DNA TGCGCCAGCAGCCAAGACCTAGGGCCAGCGGGGGATGGAGAGACCCAGTACTTC. The chain links TRBV4-1 to TRBJ2-5, with 8 bases lining up with TRBD2. The CDR3 is 18 amino acids. CDR1 and CDR2 (germline): MGHRA, YSYEKL. J was trimmed by 4 bases and V by 0 bases; bases with no gene match: 13.

Concerning this clonotype itself: A clone one base away is much larger, so this may be a read error. The chain employs TRBV12-3 or TRBV12-4 and TRBJ2-7, with D perhaps TRBD1 or TRBD2 (5 bases each). CDR3 length equals 15 residues. Here the CDR3 DNA reads TGTGCCAGCAGTCCCGGGGCAGCGGTATCCTATGAGCAGTACTTC. This gives the protein CASSPGAAVSYEQYF.

Regarding this clonotype: A much bigger clone sits one base away, suggesting this may be a read error. The J gene is TRBJ2-1, the V gene TRBV29-1; D is perhaps TRBD1 (5 bases). The V end was cut by 5 bases, the J end by 2 bases, with 16 bases between. This CDR3 has 15 residues. Germline V gene data show CDR1 as SQVTM and CDR2 as ANQGSEA. CDR3 DNA sequence: TGCAGCGTTTCCACAAGACAGACCACCTACAATGAGCAGTTCTTC. Translated, it gives CSVSTRQTTYNEQFF.

This clonotype was picked up many times. The chain is built from TRBV15 and TRBJ2-7, with D unresolved. This CDR3 region has 14 residues. Per the germline V gene, CDR1 is LNHNV and CDR2 is YYDKDF (reference sequence). V was clipped by 0 bases and J by 6 bases, with 12 bases between them. CDR3 residues: CATSRDRPSGEQYF. In DNA form, the CDR3 reads TGTGCCACCAGCAGAGATCGCCCGTCCGGCGAGCAGTACTTC.

J is TRBJ2-5 and V is TRBV5-1; perhaps TRBD2 as D (6 bases). The germline CDR1 and CDR2 sequences are SGHRS and YFSETQ. The CDR3 is 15 residues long. V lost 7 bases and J 2 bases, leaving 18 bases between the germline ends. The CDR3, as DNA: TGCGCCAGCCGTGTCGGGGGTGGGGGTCAAGAGACCCAGTACTTC. Its protein is CASRVGGGGQETQYF. The variable domain in full, completed from reference TRBV5-1 and TRBJ2-5, reads KAGVTQTPRYLIKTRGQQVTLSCSPISGHRSVSWYQQTPGQGLQFLFEYFSETQRNKGNFPGRFSGRQFSNSRSEMNVSTLELGDSALYLCASRVGGGGQETQYFGPGTRLLVL.

This sequence joins TRBV7-9 and TRBJ2-7; TRBD2 is a possible D gene (5 bases). Germline values: CDR1 SEHNR, CDR2 FQNEAQ (reference sequence). The CDR3 loop spans 13 amino acids. Trimming stripped 11 bases from V and 4 bases from J, with 18 bases between. The CDR3 protein is CAVGNGGKYEQYF. In nucleotides, the CDR3 is TGTGCCGTGGGTAATGGAGGCAAGTACGAGCAGTACTTC.

This clonotype was seen a few times. The CDR3 region has the DNA TGTGCCAGCAGCAACATTCCCCGAGGGCCCACTTACAATGAGCAGTTCTTC. It translates to CASSNIPRGPTYNEQFF. The chain recombines TRBV28 with TRBJ2-1; tentatively, D is TRBD2 (5 bases). This CDR3 has 17 residues. V dropped 6 bases and J dropped 4 bases, with 22 bases sitting between them. Germline V gives CDR1 MDHEN, CDR2 SYDVKM. Full variable domain (outside the CDR3, taken from reference TRBV28 and TRBJ2-1): DVKVTQSSRYLVKRTGEKVFLECVQDMDHENMFWYRQDPGLGLRLIYFSYDVKMKEKGDIPEGYSVSREKKERFSLILESASTNQTSMYLCASSNIPRGPTYNEQFFGPGTRLTVL.